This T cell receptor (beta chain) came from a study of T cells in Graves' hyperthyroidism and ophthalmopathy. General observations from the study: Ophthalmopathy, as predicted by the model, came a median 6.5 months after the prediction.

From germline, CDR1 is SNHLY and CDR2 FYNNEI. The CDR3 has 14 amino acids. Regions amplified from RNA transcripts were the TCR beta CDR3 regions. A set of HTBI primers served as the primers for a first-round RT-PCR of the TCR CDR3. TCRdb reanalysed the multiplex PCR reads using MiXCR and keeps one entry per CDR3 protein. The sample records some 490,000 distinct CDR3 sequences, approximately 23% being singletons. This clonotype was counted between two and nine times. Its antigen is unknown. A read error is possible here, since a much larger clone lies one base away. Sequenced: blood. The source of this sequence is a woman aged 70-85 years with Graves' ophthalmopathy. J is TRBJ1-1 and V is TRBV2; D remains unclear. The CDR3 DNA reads TGTGCCGGCAGCCAAGGTCCCATGAACACTGAAGCTTTCTTT. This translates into CAGSQGPMNTEAFF.